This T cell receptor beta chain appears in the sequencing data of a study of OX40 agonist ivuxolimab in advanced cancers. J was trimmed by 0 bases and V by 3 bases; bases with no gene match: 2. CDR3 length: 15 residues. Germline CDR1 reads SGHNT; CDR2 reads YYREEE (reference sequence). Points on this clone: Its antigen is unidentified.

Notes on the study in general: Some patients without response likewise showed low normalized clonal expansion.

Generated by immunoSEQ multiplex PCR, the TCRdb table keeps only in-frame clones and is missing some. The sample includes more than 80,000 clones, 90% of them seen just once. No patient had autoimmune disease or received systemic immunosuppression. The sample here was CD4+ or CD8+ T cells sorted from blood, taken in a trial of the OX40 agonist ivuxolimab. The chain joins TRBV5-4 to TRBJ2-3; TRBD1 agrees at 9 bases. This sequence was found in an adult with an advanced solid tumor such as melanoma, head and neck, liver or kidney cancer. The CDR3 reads CASSSGTGSTDTQYF. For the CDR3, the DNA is TGTGCCAGCAGCTCCGGGACAGGGAGCACAGATACGCAGTATTTT.